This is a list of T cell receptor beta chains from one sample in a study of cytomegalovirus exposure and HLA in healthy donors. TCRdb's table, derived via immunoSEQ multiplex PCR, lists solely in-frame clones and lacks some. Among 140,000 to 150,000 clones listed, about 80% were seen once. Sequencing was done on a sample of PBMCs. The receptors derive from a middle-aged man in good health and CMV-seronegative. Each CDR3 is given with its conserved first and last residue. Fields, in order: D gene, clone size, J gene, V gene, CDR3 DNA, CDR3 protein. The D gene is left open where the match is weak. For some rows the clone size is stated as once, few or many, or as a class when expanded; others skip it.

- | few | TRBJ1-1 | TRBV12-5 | TGTGCTAGTGGTTTGGAGCGGGGGGCTTTCTTT | CASGLERGAFF
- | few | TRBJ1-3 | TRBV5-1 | TGCGCCAGCAGCTTAAGGACACCAAGAGTAGGAAACACCATATATTTT | CASSLRTPRVGNTIYF
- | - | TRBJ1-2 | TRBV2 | TGTGCCAGCAGTGAGGGGGCCCTTGGGGGCTACACCTTC | CASSEGALGGYTF
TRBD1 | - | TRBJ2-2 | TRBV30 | TGTGCCTGGAGTGGAGACAGGGGGAACACCGGGGAGCTGTTTTTT | CAWSGDRGNTGELFF
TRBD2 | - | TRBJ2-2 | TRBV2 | TGTGCCAGCAGTGAGAGCGGGGCGACTAACACCGGGGAGCTGTTTTTT | CASSESGATNTGELFF
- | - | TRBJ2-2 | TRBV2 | TGTGCCAGTTTACTAACGGGCGGGGAGCTGTTTTTT | CASLLTGGELFF
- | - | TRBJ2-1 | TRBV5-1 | TGCGCCAGCAGCTTATCGGGGTGGGATGAGCAGTTCTTC | CASSLSGWDEQFF
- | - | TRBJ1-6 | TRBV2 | TGTGCCAGCAATGGCAGGGTGGTCTCACCCCTCCACTTT | CASNGRVVSPLHF
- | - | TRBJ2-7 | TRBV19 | TGTGCCAGTAGTATAGAACGCGCAGGGTGGTTCTACGAGCAGTACTTC | CASSIERAGWFYEQYF
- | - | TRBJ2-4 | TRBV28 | TGTGCCAGCAGTCCCGGGGGTGCGGCCAAAAACATTCAGTACTTC | CASSPGGAAKNIQYF
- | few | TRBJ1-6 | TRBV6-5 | TGTGCCAGCGGCAGGGAGGCTTCACCCCTCCACTTT | CASGREASPLHF
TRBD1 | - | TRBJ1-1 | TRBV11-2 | TGTGCCAGTAGAGACTTAGGGGGACAGGGGGGGGTTGGCACTGAAGCTTTCTTT | CASRDLGGQGGVGTEAFF
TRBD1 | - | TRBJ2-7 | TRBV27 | TGTGCCAGCAGTTCGCCGGGACAGAGCATCTACGAGCAGTACTTC | CASSSPGQSIYEQYF
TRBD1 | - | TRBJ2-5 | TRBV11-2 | TGTGCCAGCAGCTTATGGGCGGGACCAGGGGGCCTACAAGAGACCCAGTACTTC | CASSLWAGPGGLQETQYF
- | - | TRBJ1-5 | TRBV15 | TGTGCCACCAGCGCCCCCGGGGGGGTTGTGGGCAATCAGCCCCAGCATTTT | CATSAPGGVVGNQPQHF
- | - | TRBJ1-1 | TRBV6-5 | TGTGCCAGCAGCTACGAGGCGAACACTGAAGCTTTCTTT | CASSYEANTEAFF
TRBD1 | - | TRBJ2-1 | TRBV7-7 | TGTGCTAGCAGCTTATTGGGGACAGGGGCAAATGAGCAGTTCTTC | CASSLLGTGANEQFF
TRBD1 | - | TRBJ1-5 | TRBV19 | TGTGCCAGTAGTCGGACAGGGGGGGATCAGCCCCAGCATTTT | CASSRTGGDQPQHF
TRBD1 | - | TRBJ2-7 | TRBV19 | TGTGCCAGTAAAGTGACAGGGCCTTCCTACGAGCAGTACTTC | CASKVTGPSYEQYF
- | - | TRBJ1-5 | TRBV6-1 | TGTGCCAGCAGTGAAATAACGATAGATCAGCCCCAGCATTTT | CASSEITIDQPQHF
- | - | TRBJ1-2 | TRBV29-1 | TGCAGCGTTGAATCGGGAGATGGCTACACCTTC | CSVESGDGYTF
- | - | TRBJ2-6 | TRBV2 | TGTGCCAGCATCAGGGGAGCTGGGGCCAACGTCCTGACTTTC | CASIRGAGANVLTF
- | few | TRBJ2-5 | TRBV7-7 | TGTGCCAGCAGCTTAGCCAGAACGGAGACCCAGTACTTC | CASSLARTETQYF